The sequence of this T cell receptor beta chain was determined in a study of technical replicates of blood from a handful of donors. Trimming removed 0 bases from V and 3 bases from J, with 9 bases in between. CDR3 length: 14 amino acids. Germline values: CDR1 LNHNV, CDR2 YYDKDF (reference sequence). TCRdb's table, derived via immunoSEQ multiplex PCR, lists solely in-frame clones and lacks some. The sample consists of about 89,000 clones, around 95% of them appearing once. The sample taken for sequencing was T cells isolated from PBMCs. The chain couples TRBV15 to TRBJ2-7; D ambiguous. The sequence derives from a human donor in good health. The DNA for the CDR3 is TGTGCCACCAGCAGAGATCTAGTCAGCTACGAGCAGTACTTC. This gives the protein CATSRDLVSYEQYF.